This T cell receptor beta chain was recovered during a study of T cells after yellow fever vaccination. Study outcomes and limitations: Post-booster samples contained most primary-vaccination clones (approximately 95% CD4, 88% CD8).

The junction had 10 bases not matched to a gene; V was cut back by 5 bases and J by 5 bases. The CDR3 runs to 16 residues. In germline, CDR1 is LNHNV, CDR2 YYDKDF (reference sequence). Template switching with 5'RACE generated the TCR cDNA and added a universal primer site and UMIs. TCRdb fed the 5' RACE reads into MiXCR, producing one record per CDR3 protein. The sample gives roughly 50,000 distinct CDR3 sequences, 7% to 9% of which show up once; 25% to 35% is in the top ten. Many counts were recorded for this clonotype. Its matching antigen is unknown. The V call is TRBV15, the J call TRBJ2-7; the match to TRBD1 covers 12 bases. The clonotype was recovered from a young man who received the YFV17D yellow fever vaccine. The material was CD8+ T cells sorted from PBMCs, obtained approximately 15 days after the first yellow fever vaccination. CDR3 region: CATSGGQGASFNEQYF. CDR3 coding DNA: TGTGCCACCAGCGGGGGACAGGGGGCTTCATTCAACGAGCAGTACTTC.